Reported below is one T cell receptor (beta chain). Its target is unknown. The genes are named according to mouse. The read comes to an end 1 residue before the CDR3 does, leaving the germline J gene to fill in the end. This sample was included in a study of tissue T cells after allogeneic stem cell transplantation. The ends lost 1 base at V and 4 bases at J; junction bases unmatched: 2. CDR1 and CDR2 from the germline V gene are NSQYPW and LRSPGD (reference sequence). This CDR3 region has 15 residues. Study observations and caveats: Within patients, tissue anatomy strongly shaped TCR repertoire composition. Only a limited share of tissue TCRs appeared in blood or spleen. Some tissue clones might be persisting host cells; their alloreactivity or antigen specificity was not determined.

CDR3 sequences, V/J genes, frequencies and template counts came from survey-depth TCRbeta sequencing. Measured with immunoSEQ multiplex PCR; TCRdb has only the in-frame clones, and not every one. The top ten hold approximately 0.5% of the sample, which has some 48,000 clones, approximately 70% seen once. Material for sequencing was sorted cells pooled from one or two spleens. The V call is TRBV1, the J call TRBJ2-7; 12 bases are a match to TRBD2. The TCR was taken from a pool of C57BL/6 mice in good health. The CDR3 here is CTCSAAGTGGYEQYF. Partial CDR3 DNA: TGCACCTGCAGTGCAGCCGGGACTGGGGGGTATGAACAGTAC. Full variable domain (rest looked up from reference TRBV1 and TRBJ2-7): VTLLEQNPRWRLVPRGQAVNLRCILKNSQYPWMSWYQQDLQKQLQWLFTLRSPGDKEVKSLPGADYLATRVTDTELRLQVANMSQGRTLYCTCSAAGTGGYEQYFGPGTRLTVL.